The 25 T cell receptor beta chains below all came from one sample that was sequenced in a study of T cell repertoires in cytomegalovirus infection. TCRdb reanalysed the reads using MiXCR and keeps one entry per CDR3 protein. The sample records roughly 640,000 distinct CDR3 sequences, approximately 25% being singletons. The sequencing input was CD8+ T cells from PBMCs. The source of these receptors is a human donor in good health (CMV status not recorded). Some clones in this sample may be carry-over from other donors' samples.

This clonotype was counted at least ten times. CDR3 DNA sequence: TGCGCCAGCAGCGGCGAAAGCAGCGCCACAGATACGCAGTATTTT. It yields the protein CASSGESSATDTQYF. This rearrangement joins TRBV5-1 to TRBJ2-3; D ambiguous. Trimming took off 4 bases at V and 2 bases at J, with 14 bases between the two ends. Germline V lookup: CDR1 SGHRS, CDR2 YFSETQ. CDR3 size: 15 residues.

This clonotype has a count of ten or more. The chain uses TRBV7-2 and TRBJ1-5; TRBD1 matches at 8 bases. The CDR3 contains 16 residues. CDR1 is SGHTA, CDR2 FQGNSA, per germline. V trimming: 5 bases; J trimming: 2 bases; junction bases outside the gene matches: 8. DNA of the CDR3: TGTGCCAGCAGCGGAGAGGCAGGGGGCGGCAATCAGCCCCAGCATTTT. Its protein is CASSGEAGGGNQPQHF.

This clonotype was observed a few times. This chain uses TRBV2 with TRBJ2-5; tentatively, D is TRBD2 (5 bases). V was trimmed by 1 base and J by 5 bases, leaving 8 bases between them. The germline CDR1 and CDR2 sequences are SNHLY and FYNNEI. This CDR3 spans 13 amino acids. The CDR3 coding sequence is TGTGCCAGCAGTGAAGGGCCGGGGGAGACCCAGTACTTC. This sequence encodes CASSEGPGETQYF.

The rearrangement uses TRBV10-3 and TRBJ1-2; D is perhaps TRBD1 (6 bases). The CDR3 consists of 15 residues. CDR1 and CDR2 from the germline V gene are ENHRY and SYGVKD. Trimming took 3 bases from V and 4 from J, leaving 15 bases between them. The CDR3 loop reads CAISDGGAALYGYTF. The CDR3 nucleotides read TGTGCCATCAGTGATGGGGGGGCCGCCCTCTATGGCTACACCTTC.

The J gene is TRBJ2-7, the V gene TRBV5-6, with D possibly TRBD2 on 7 matching bases. V was pared by 4 bases and J by 2 bases, with 19 bases between. This CDR3 has 16 residues. CDR1 is SGHDT and CDR2 is YYEEEE in the germline V gene. The CDR3 here is CASSASQGREPYEQYF. The CDR3 DNA sequence: TGTGCCAGCAGCGCCTCCCAGGGGAGGGAACCCTACGAGCAGTACTTC.

In this sample, this clonotype turned up many times. The rearrangement links TRBV25-1 to TRBJ2-1, with 8 bases that match TRBD2. This CDR3 is built from 17 residues. The trim removed 0 bases at V and 5 bases at J, leaving 9 bases unmatched. Looked up from germline, CDR1 is MGHDK and CDR2 is SYGVNS. The CDR3, as DNA: TGTGCCAGCAGTGAATATGGACTTGGACTAGCCCACAATGAGCAGTTCTTC. It yields the protein CASSEYGLGLAHNEQFF.

This clonotype was detected many times. This chain links TRBV7-6 with TRBJ2-1; D possibly uses TRBD1 or TRBD2 (5 bases each). The CDR3 spans 15 residues. In germline, CDR1 is SGHVS, CDR2 FNYEAQ. The V gene lost 1 base and the J gene lost 3 bases, with 10 bases spanning the gap. The DNA of the CDR3 is TGTGCCAGCAGCTTAGGGGACGGTAACTACAATGAGCAGTTCTTC. Encoded protein: CASSLGDGNYNEQFF.

This clonotype came up a few times. The chain links TRBV20-1 to TRBJ2-7, with 7 bases that match TRBD1. The CDR3 contains 12 residues. Germline V lookup: CDR1 DFQATT, CDR2 SNEGSKA (reference sequence). The junction had 1 base not matched to a gene; V was cut back by 2 bases and J by 3 bases. CDR3 in DNA: TGCAGTGCTAGAAGACAGGGCTACGAGCAGTACGTC. It yields the protein CSARRQGYEQYV.

This clonotype was picked up many times. The V call is TRBV7-2, the J call TRBJ2-3; D uncertain. The germline V gene encodes CDR1 SGHTA and CDR2 FQGNSA. Trimming took 9 bases from V and 0 from J, leaving 10 bases between them. CDR3 size: 13 residues. CDR3 region: CASESSSTDTQYF. The CDR3 DNA reads as TGTGCCAGTGAGAGCAGCAGCACAGATACGCAGTATTTT.

Only a few counts were recorded for this clonotype. This chain connects TRBV4-3 to TRBJ1-2; no reliable D call. Germline V CDR1 and CDR2: LGHNA, YSLEER. Trimming removed 0 bases from V and 5 bases from J, with 10 bases in between. This CDR3 is built from 14 residues. The CDR3 is CASSQDSGVYGYTF. CDR3 in DNA: TGCGCCAGCAGCCAAGATTCAGGAGTTTATGGCTACACCTTC.

This clonotype was seen at least ten times. The J gene is TRBJ1-5, the V gene TRBV12-3 or TRBV12-4; D gene uncertain. This CDR3 has 12 residues. V lost 4 bases and J lost 7, with 8 bases in between. CDR3 loop: CASSYSRQPQHF. DNA for the CDR3: TGTGCCAGCAGTTACTCAAGGCAGCCCCAGCATTTT.

The CDR3 protein is CASRRQGNSEAFF. The CDR3 DNA follows: TGTGCCAGCAGACGACAGGGTAACTCTGAAGCTTTCTTT. J is TRBJ1-1 and V is TRBV6-6; 7 bases match TRBD1. Germline CDR1 MNHNY, CDR2 SVGAGI (reference sequence). The CDR3 covers 13 residues. V trimming: 6 bases; J trimming: 6 bases; junction bases outside the gene matches: 7.

In its sample, this clonotype was seen a few times. The V and J genes are TRBV6-1 and TRBJ1-5, with unresolved D. With 7 bases removed from V and 3 bases from J, the gap between germline ends came to 22 bases. Germline values: CDR1 MNHNS, CDR2 SASEGT. The CDR3 runs 17 residues. The CDR3 sequence is CASTSHPPTSLNQPQHF. The CDR3 nucleotides read TGTGCCAGCACCTCTCACCCCCCCACAAGTCTCAATCAGCCCCAGCATTTT.

This clonotype showed up just a few times. This sequence joins TRBV27 and TRBJ2-1; D is possibly TRBD2 (7 bases). Deletions cut 5 bases from V and 4 bases from J, with 18 bases between. The germline gives CDR1 MNHEY, CDR2 SMNVEV (reference sequence). The CDR3 sequence is 16 residues long. CDR3 region: CASSPQEGGLYNEQFF. In nucleotides, the CDR3 is TGTGCCAGCAGTCCCCAAGAGGGGGGGCTTTACAATGAGCAGTTCTTC.

The CDR3 sequence is CATIRGTGSTDTQYF. The CDR3 nucleotides read TGTGCCACCATTAGGGGGACAGGGAGCACAGATACGCAGTATTTT. The chain combines TRBV2 with TRBJ2-3; 9 bases fit TRBD1. The CDR3 sequence is 15 residues long. Germline CDR1 is SNHLY and CDR2 is FYNNEI. V was clipped by 10 bases and J by 0 bases; unmatched bases: 8.

This clonotype has a handful of counts. The chain couples TRBV19 to TRBJ2-3; no clear D gene. The germline V gene has CDR1 LNHDA and CDR2 SQIVND (reference sequence). CDR3 length: 14 amino acids. V was shortened by 4 bases and J by 2 bases, with 10 bases between the two germline ends. Here the CDR3 DNA reads TGTGCCAGTAGTACGGACGCCTACACAGATACGCAGTATTTT. This codes for CASSTDAYTDTQYF.

The chain uses TRBV7-6 and TRBJ2-5; D gene unclear. The ends were cut back, 5 bases at V and 2 bases at J, with 9 bases in the middle. Per germline, CDR1 SGHVS and CDR2 FNYEAQ. The CDR3 contains 13 residues. The DNA of the CDR3 is TGTGCCAGCAGCGCCCCTGGTCAAGAGACCCAGTACTTC. Translated: CASSAPGQETQYF.

The V gene is TRBV7-9, the J gene TRBJ2-7; D may be TRBD1 (5 bases). The CDR3 covers 14 residues. V was shortened by 4 bases and J by 8 bases, with 18 bases between the two germline ends. Per germline, CDR1 SEHNR and CDR2 FQNEAQ (reference sequence). The CDR3 is CASSSGRALGQQYV. CDR3 nucleotide sequence: TGTGCCAGCAGCTCGGGCAGGGCCCTAGGGCAGCAGTACGTC.

The chain links TRBV6-5 to TRBJ2-7, with TRBD2 as a possible D gene (6 bases). The length of the CDR3 is 14 residues. Germline V gene sequence: CDR1 MNHEY, CDR2 SVGAGI. Trimming pared 6 bases from V and 2 bases from J, leaving 14 bases between. Written as DNA, the CDR3 is TGTGCCAGCAGCTCCGGGACTTTCACCTACGAGCAGTACTTC. It yields the protein CASSSGTFTYEQYF.

The J gene is TRBJ2-2, the V gene TRBV24-1, with D hard to call. This CDR3 spans 12 amino acids. Germline lookup yields CDR1 KGHDR and CDR2 SFDVKD. V was pared by 7 bases and J by 3 bases, with 5 bases between. The CDR3 spells CATREYTGELFF. CDR3 DNA sequence: TGTGCCACCAGAGAATACACCGGGGAGCTGTTTTTT.

In its sample, this clonotype was seen a few times. This chain uses TRBV7-6 with TRBJ1-1; 9 nucleotides agree with TRBD1. The J segment lost 1 base and the V segment lost 5 bases, leaving 8 bases of the junction unmatched. This CDR3 spans 16 amino acids. Germline CDR1 and CDR2: SGHVS and FNYEAQ. The CDR3 bases are TGTGCCAGCAGCAACAGGGGGCGTAAAGCGAACACTGAAGCTTTCTTT. Translation gives CASSNRGRKANTEAFF.

There are many counts of this clonotype. The V call is TRBV11-2, the J call TRBJ2-1; 8 bases are a match to TRBD1. The CDR3 consists of 13 residues. V was clipped by 3 bases and J by 10 bases; unmatched bases: 5. Germline values: CDR1 SGHAT, CDR2 FQNNGV. The CDR3 loop is CASSFSRDREQFF. The CDR3, as DNA: TGTGCCAGCAGCTTCAGCCGGGACAGGGAGCAGTTCTTC.

V gene TRBV4-1 combines with J gene TRBJ2-3; D is unclear. Germline CDR1 is MGHRA and CDR2 is YSYEKL. The V end lost 5 bases, the J end lost 5 bases, and 11 bases lay between the germline ends. The length of the CDR3 is 13 residues. CDR3: CASSFIWEDTQYF. The CDR3 DNA reads as TGCGCCAGCAGCTTCATCTGGGAAGATACGCAGTATTTT.

This clonotype was picked up a small number of times. The chain has TRBV12-5 and TRBJ2-7; D is unclear. The CDR3 loop spans 12 amino acids. The ends were cut back, 8 bases at V and 5 bases at J, with 13 bases in the middle. Germline assignment: CDR1 LGHNT and CDR2 FRNRAP. The CDR3 nucleotides are TGTGCTAGTTCAAAGGGTCGGGACGAGCAGTACGTC. Its protein product is CASSKGRDEQYV.

V gene TRBV23-1 combines with J gene TRBJ1-1; D is undetermined. TRBV23-1 is flagged as an ORF with uncertain function. V dropped 4 bases and J dropped 1 base, with 10 bases sitting between them. The CDR3 length is 14 residues. CDR3 protein: CASSPREANTEAFF. The CDR3 DNA follows: TGCGCCAGCAGTCCCCGGGAGGCGAACACTGAAGCTTTCTTT.